The present entry profiles one T cell receptor (beta chain) with its context. No antigen is known for it. The data are from a study of cytomegalovirus exposure and HLA in healthy donors. The PCR used 60 Vbeta and 13 Jbeta primers. Repertoires were generated with immunoSEQ multiplex PCR, while TCRdb's copy carries only in-frame clones and drops some. The table lists some 120,000 clones, 76% of them singletons, with less than 2% in the top ten. Findings and caveats of the study: Investigators reported around 150 TCR beta chains as tied to cytomegalovirus.

The CDR3 contains 11 residues. V lost 2 bases and J 3 bases, leaving 4 bases between the germline ends. Germline V gene lookup returns CDR1 DFQATT and CDR2 SNEGSKA (reference sequence). The chain joins TRBV20-1 to TRBJ2-5; D is unresolved. Input material: PBMCs. The clonotype originates from a man aged 50-60 years in good health and CMV-seronegative. The chain's CDR3 is CSARSEETQYF. Here the CDR3 DNA reads TGCAGTGCTAGATCCGAAGAGACCCAGTACTTC.